This TCR beta chain was retrieved from a study of neurological immune-mediated disorders. Notes on the study in general: HTLV-1-associated myelopathy led in TCR clonal expansion, while multiple sclerosis ranked lowest, below healthy controls.

Germline CDR1 is SGHRS and CDR2 is YFSETQ. J lost 4 bases, V lost 0 bases, and 7 bases had no gene match. This CDR3 spans 15 amino acids. In this sample, this clonotype turned up many times. What it binds is not known. cDNA synthesis was performed by 5'RACE with 10-nucleotide random UMIs. The output of every sequencing run exceeded 170 million TCR-beta sequences, derived from 15-18 subjects. TCRdb re-analysed the 5' RACE reads in MiXCR, keeping a single row per CDR3 protein. The repertoire holds 66,000 or so distinct CDR3 sequences, with 3.5% to 5% as singletons. The study built unsorted libraries from 2 million PBMCs kept at -80 C.

The specimen sequenced was PBMCs. This clonotype originated in a man younger than 40 with multiple sclerosis. The V call is TRBV5-1, the J call TRBJ2-7; 7 nucleotides agree with TRBD1. The CDR3 DNA reads as TGCGCCAGCAGCTTGGACCGGGACAGAGATTACGAGCAGTACGTC. Translation gives CASSLDRDRDYEQYV.